These 10 T cell receptor beta chains came from one sample sequenced in a study of blood T cell repertoires in COVID-19. Libraries were prepared by immunoSEQ multiplex PCR; TCRdb keeps only in-frame clonotypes and omits some of them. Among roughly 230,000 clones, approximately 86% were seen once, and the ten largest hold more than 0.55%. Sequencing was carried out using peripheral blood. The receptors were gathered from a human donor in a cohort sampled during active COVID-19.

This chain connects TRBV5-1 to TRBJ1-1, with D possibly matching TRBD1 (6 bases). Germline V gene lookup returns CDR1 SGHRS and CDR2 YFSETQ. The V and J ends lost 4 bases and 0 bases respectively, with 16 bases between them. The CDR3 runs 16 residues. Here the CDR3 DNA reads TGCGCCAGCAGCCATCACAGGGACACCATGAACACTGAAGCTTTCTTT. It translates to CASSHHRDTMNTEAFF.

The rearrangement uses TRBV7-3 and TRBJ2-3; D gene ambiguous. V lost 5 bases and J 0 bases, leaving 6 bases between the germline ends. The CDR3 is 13 residues long. Germline V gene data show CDR1 as SGHTA and CDR2 as FQGTGA. This CDR3 reads CASSISSTDTQYF. The CDR3 DNA reads TGTGCCAGCAGCATCAGTAGCACAGATACGCAGTATTTT. The full variable domain, rest sourced from reference TRBV7-3 and TRBJ2-3, is GAGVSQTPSNKVTEKGKYVELRCDPISGHTALYWYRQSLGQGPEFLIYFQGTGAADDSGLPNDRFFAVRPEGSVSTLKIQRTERGDSAVYLCASSISSTDTQYFGPGTRLTVL.

The gene calls are TRBV5-6 and TRBJ2-7; 14 bases are a match to TRBD2. The CDR3 is 16 residues long. Germline V gene sequence: CDR1 SGHDT, CDR2 YYEEEE. Trimming removed 4 bases from V and 4 bases from J; junction bases left unmatched: 7. CDR3 in amino acids: CASSRRLAGGLYEQYF. The CDR3 region has the DNA TGTGCCAGCAGCCGCCGACTAGCGGGGGGGCTTTACGAGCAGTACTTC.

The CDR3 nucleotides read TGTGCCAGCAGCGTAGGCGGGGGTAGTGGCTACACCTTC. This translates into CASSVGGGSGYTF. The V and J genes are TRBV9 and TRBJ1-2; perhaps TRBD1 as D (5 bases). V lost 0 bases to trimming and J lost 7 bases, with 10 bases between them. Looked up from germline, CDR1 is SGDLS and CDR2 is YYNGEE. The CDR3 is 13 residues long.

The gene calls are TRBV5-1 and TRBJ2-7, with 7 positions matching TRBD1. CDR1 is SGHRS and CDR2 is YFSETQ in the germline V gene. The CDR3 spans 14 residues. The junction had 9 bases not matched to a gene; V was cut back by 2 bases and J by 7 bases. CDR3 sequence: CASSLQGTGSEQYF. CDR3 nucleotides: TGCGCCAGCAGCTTACAGGGGACGGGGAGTGAGCAGTACTTC.

V and J are TRBV7-9 and TRBJ1-4, with no clear D. V was pared by 4 bases and J by 8 bases, with 5 bases between. Germline-derived CDR1 and CDR2 are SEHNR and FQNEAQ (reference sequence). This CDR3 is 11 amino acids long. The CDR3 bases are TGTGCCAGCAGCTCCGGGGAAAAACTGTTTTTT. It codes for CASSSGEKLFF.

V usage is TRBV2 and J usage is TRBJ1-3; tentative D call: TRBD1 (5 bases). The CDR3 sequence is 15 residues long. The germline V gene encodes CDR1 SNHLY and CDR2 FYNNEI. Trimming cost V 4 bases and J 2 bases, with 12 bases left between them. In DNA, the CDR3 is TGTGCCAGCAGTGCGACAGTCCGGGCTGGAAACACCATATATTTT. Encoded protein: CASSATVRAGNTIYF.

To note about this clone: Given the absence of the conserved phenylalanine or tryptophan at the CDR3 end, a read error is likely. It is unclear where the CDR3 begins or ends on the DNA, so no DNA is shown, and the CDR3 is as TCRdb lists it. This chain connects TRBV27 to TRBJ2-7; no check of the table's D call, TRBD2, against the DNA was made. Germline CDR1 is MNHEY and CDR2 is SMNVEV (reference sequence). The CDR3 spans 11 residues, counting both ends. CDR3 sequence: CASSGRGVSGI.

This sequence joins TRBV4-3 and TRBJ1-4, with D tentatively TRBD1 (5 bases). Germline V gene lookup returns CDR1 LGHNA and CDR2 YSLEER. The V end lost 2 bases, the J end lost 3 bases, and 13 bases lay between the germline ends. This CDR3 region has 16 residues. The CDR3 loop reads CASSQSRAGANEKLFF. As DNA, the CDR3 is TGCGCCAGCAGCCAATCTAGGGCGGGGGCTAATGAAAAACTGTTTTTT.

The chain links TRBV7-9 to TRBJ1-2, with D possibly TRBD1 on 6 matching bases. Germline V lookup: CDR1 SEHNR, CDR2 FQNEAQ (reference sequence). CDR3 length: 16 amino acids. V lost 5 bases, J lost 0 bases, and 16 bases lay in between. The CDR3 loop reads CASSTFIGGSNYGYTF. The CDR3 DNA reads TGTGCCAGCAGCACTTTTATAGGGGGTTCTAACTATGGCTACACCTTC.